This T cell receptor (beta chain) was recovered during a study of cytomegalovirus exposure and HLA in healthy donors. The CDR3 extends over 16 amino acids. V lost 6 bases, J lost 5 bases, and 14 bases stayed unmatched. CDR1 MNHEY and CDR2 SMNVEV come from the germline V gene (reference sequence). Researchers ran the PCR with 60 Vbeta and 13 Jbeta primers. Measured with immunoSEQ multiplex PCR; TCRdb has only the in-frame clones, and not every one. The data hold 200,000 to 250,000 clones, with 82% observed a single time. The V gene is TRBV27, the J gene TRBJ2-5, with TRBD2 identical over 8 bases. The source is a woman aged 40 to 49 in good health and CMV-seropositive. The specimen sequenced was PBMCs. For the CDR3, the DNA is TGTGCCAGCAGCCCTAGCGGGCTCACCGTAGGGGAGACCCAGTACTTC. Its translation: CASSPSGLTVGETQYF.